Below are 27 T cell receptor beta chains sequenced from a single sample in a study of T cell changes during pregnancy in multiple sclerosis. Generated by immunoSEQ multiplex PCR, the TCRdb table keeps only in-frame clones and is missing some. The sample carries approximately 100,000 clones, about 90% recorded once. The source was peripheral blood, collected before pregnancy. Receptors originate from a female donor with multiple sclerosis, enrolled in a pregnancy study.

The rearrangement links TRBV7-2 to TRBJ1-1, with unresolved D. V lost 5 bases and J 8 bases, leaving 12 bases between the germline ends. The CDR3 extends over 12 amino acids. In germline, CDR1 is SGHTA, CDR2 FQGNSA. The CDR3 DNA follows: TGTGCCAGCAGCCCCGGATGGGAGGAAGCTTTCTTT. It codes for CASSPGWEEAFF.

The chain joins TRBV29-1 to TRBJ1-4, with D perhaps TRBD1 (6 bases). Trimming cost V 7 bases and J 8 bases, with 14 bases left between them. Germline V gives CDR1 SQVTM, CDR2 ANQGSEA. CDR3 length: 12 residues. CDR3 in DNA: TGCAGCGCCCTGACAGGAGGAGAAAAACTGTTTTTT. This codes for CSALTGGEKLFF. The full variable domain, in which reference TRBV29-1 and TRBJ1-4 provide the parts outside the CDR3, is SAVISQKPSRDICQRGTSLTIQCQVDSQVTMMFWYRQQPGQSLTLIATANQGSEATYESGFVIDKFPISRPNLTFSTLTVSNMSPEDSSIYLCSALTGGEKLFFGSGTQLSVL.

This chain uses TRBV13 with TRBJ1-6; 8 bases map to TRBD1. The CDR3 runs 15 residues. Per germline, CDR1 PRHDT and CDR2 FYEKMQ (reference sequence). V lost 9 bases, J lost 4 bases, and 8 bases stayed unmatched. CDR3 bases: TGTGCCAGTCCAAACAGGGGGGGGTATAATTCACCCCTCCACTTT. Its protein product is CASPNRGGYNSPLHF.

The rearrangement uses TRBV5-4 and TRBJ1-1; a weak D match, TRBD1 (5 bases). The V and J ends lost 4 bases and 1 base respectively, with 11 bases between them. Germline lookup yields CDR1 SGHNT and CDR2 YYREEE (reference sequence). There are 14 residues in the CDR3. CDR3 nucleotide sequence: TGTGCCAGCAGCCCGGGGCGGGGGAACACTGAAGCTTTCTTT. It translates to CASSPGRGNTEAFF.

The rearrangement joins TRBV7-2 to TRBJ1-4; 10 nucleotides match TRBD1. The CDR3 contains 15 residues. The V gene end was trimmed by 4 bases and the J gene end by 7 bases; junction bases not matched to a gene: 6. Germline CDR1 is SGHTA and CDR2 is FQGNSA. The chain's CDR3 is CASSSMRDRGEKLFF. CDR3 bases: TGTGCCAGCAGCTCGATGCGGGACAGGGGTGAAAAACTGTTTTTT.

This chain links TRBV27 with TRBJ2-5; 7 bases map to TRBD1. The CDR3 extends over 13 amino acids. The trim removed 6 bases at V and 5 bases at J, leaving 6 bases unmatched. In germline, CDR1 is MNHEY, CDR2 SMNVEV (reference sequence). This chain's CDR3 is CASSKTGVETQYF. The CDR3 DNA is TGTGCCAGCAGCAAAACAGGGGTTGAGACCCAGTACTTC.

This rearrangement joins TRBV9 to TRBJ1-5; D is perhaps TRBD1 (5 bases). The CDR3 covers 14 residues. The V end lost 3 bases, the J end lost 6 bases, and 13 bases lay between the germline ends. Looked up from germline, CDR1 is SGDLS and CDR2 is YYNGEE. The CDR3 loop reads CASSGGRSSQPQHF. CDR3 coding DNA: TGTGCCAGCAGCGGGGGGAGGTCTTCTCAGCCCCAGCATTTT.

The chain employs TRBV6-6 and TRBJ1-3, with 8 bases identical to TRBD1. The CDR3 length is 16 residues. The germline CDR1 and CDR2 sequences are MNHNY and SVGAGI (reference sequence). V shed 6 bases, J shed 3 bases, and the junction held 10 bases outside the gene matches. The CDR3 DNA is TGTGCCAGCAGGGACCCTCAGGGGGCAGGTGGAAACACCATATATTTT. Protein: CASRDPQGAGGNTIYF.

This chain uses TRBV19 with TRBJ1-5; the D gene is possibly TRBD1 (5 bases). V lost 4 bases and J 11 bases, leaving 12 bases between the germline ends. The CDR3 length is 12 residues. Germline CDR1 and CDR2: LNHDA and SQIVND (reference sequence). The CDR3 is CASSNLGQAQHF. CDR3 in DNA: TGTGCCAGTAGTAACCTGGGGCAAGCCCAGCATTTT. Supplemented by reference TRBV19 and TRBJ1-5, the full variable domain reads DGGITQSPKYLFRKEGQNVTLSCEQNLNHDAMYWYRQDPGQGLRLIYYSQIVNDFQKGDIAEGYSVSREKKESFPLTVTSAQKNPTAFYLCASSNLGQAQHFGDGTRLSIL.

The chain carries TRBV6-5 and TRBJ1-2, with D unclear. Per the germline V gene, CDR1 is MNHEY and CDR2 is SVGAGI. Deletions cut 5 bases from V and 2 bases from J, with 9 bases between. The CDR3 has 13 residues. CDR3 region: CASSTTLNYGYTF. CDR3 DNA sequence: TGTGCCAGCAGTACGACTCTGAACTATGGCTACACCTTC.

V usage is TRBV27 and J usage is TRBJ2-3; 11 nucleotides match TRBD2. The CDR3 runs 16 residues. Germline CDR1 is MNHEY and CDR2 is SMNVEV (reference sequence). V gave up 4 bases and J gave up 3 bases; unmatched junction bases: 6. The CDR3, as DNA: TGTGCCAGCAGTTCCCTGACTAGCGGGGCGACAGATACGCAGTATTTT. It encodes CASSSLTSGATDTQYF.

V usage is TRBV2 and J usage is TRBJ2-1; 8 bases are shared with TRBD1. Germline V gene data show CDR1 as SNHLY and CDR2 as FYNNEI. The V gene end was trimmed by 3 bases and the J gene end by 2 bases; junction bases not matched to a gene: 0. The CDR3 length is 14 residues. This CDR3 reads CASSETGAYNEQFF. The CDR3 DNA reads as TGTGCCAGCAGTGAGACAGGGGCCTACAATGAGCAGTTCTTC.

This chain joins TRBV11-3 and TRBJ2-5; unclear D gene. This CDR3 has 14 residues. The V gene's germline CDR1 is SGHNT and CDR2 YENEEA. V was shortened by 3 bases and J by 4 bases, with 12 bases between the two germline ends. The CDR3 sequence is CASSLALWAETQYF. CDR3 DNA: TGTGCCAGCAGCTTGGCTCTATGGGCAGAGACCCAGTACTTC.

The rearrangement joins TRBV11-1 to TRBJ1-4, with no clear D. CDR1 is SGHAT, CDR2 FQDESV, per germline (reference sequence). The ends were cut back, 4 bases at V and 8 bases at J, with 17 bases in the middle. This CDR3 has 15 residues. The CDR3 coding sequence is TGTGCCAGCAGCTCTGGACGGACTTCTGTGGAAAAACTGTTTTTT. It encodes CASSSGRTSVEKLFF.

The V gene is TRBV6-5, the J gene TRBJ1-1, with 7 nucleotides matching TRBD1. Germline V CDR1 and CDR2: MNHEY, SVGAGI. J was trimmed by 3 bases and V by 2 bases; bases with no gene match: 9. This CDR3 is 16 amino acids long. The CDR3 reads CASSYEPPRGYTEAFF. The CDR3 nucleotides are TGTGCCAGCAGTTACGAACCCCCCAGGGGGTACACTGAAGCTTTCTTT.

This clone was counted only a few times. The gene calls are TRBV2 and TRBJ2-2; weak D call: TRBD2 (5 bases). There are 16 residues in the CDR3. Germline CDR1 and CDR2: SNHLY and FYNNEI. V was shortened by 7 bases and J by 0 bases, with 15 bases between the two germline ends. DNA for the CDR3: TGTGCCAGCACGGGAAGACGAATGTCGAACACCGGGGAGCTGTTTTTT. Its translation is CASTGRRMSNTGELFF.

The rearrangement uses TRBV5-4 and TRBJ2-1; maybe TRBD2 (6 bases). The CDR3 extends over 15 amino acids. The germline V gene encodes CDR1 SGHNT and CDR2 YYREEE (reference sequence). V was cut by 0 bases and J by 2 bases, with 9 bases left in between. The CDR3 spells CASSLGASAYNEQFF. CDR3 nucleotides: TGTGCCAGCAGCTTGGGGGCTAGCGCCTACAATGAGCAGTTCTTC.

This sequence joins TRBV6-5 and TRBJ1-1; D might be TRBD1 (6 bases). The V and J ends lost 4 bases and 4 bases respectively, with 13 bases between them. The CDR3 extends over 14 amino acids. CDR1 is MNHEY and CDR2 is SVGAGI in the germline V gene. The CDR3 protein is CASSSSRGATEAFF. In nucleotides, the CDR3 is TGTGCCAGCAGTTCGTCCAGGGGTGCCACTGAAGCTTTCTTT.

The chain combines TRBV7-8 with TRBJ2-7, with 15 positions matching TRBD2. Germline CDR1 and CDR2: SGHVS and FQNEAQ. The ends lost 5 bases at V and 7 bases at J; junction bases unmatched: 9. CDR3 length equals 16 residues. The CDR3 coding sequence is TGTGCCAGCAGCCCAGGGACTAGCGGGGGGCGGGGAGAGCAGTACTTC. It specifies CASSPGTSGGRGEQYF.

This clone is a singleton in its sample. V and J are TRBV11-2 and TRBJ2-7; D possibly corresponds to TRBD1 (8 bases). The V end was cut by 5 bases, the J end by 2 bases, with 16 bases between. Germline loops: CDR1 SGHAT, CDR2 FQNNGV. The CDR3 extends over 15 amino acids. CDR3 sequence: CASSPRTGTTYEQYF. CDR3 DNA sequence: TGTGCCAGCAGCCCCCGGACAGGGACTACCTACGAGCAGTACTTC.

V usage is TRBV4-1 and J usage is TRBJ2-3, with TRBD1 identical over 8 bases. This CDR3 has 15 amino acids. J was trimmed by 4 bases and V by 6 bases; bases with no gene match: 9. Germline loops: CDR1 MGHRA, CDR2 YSYEKL. This CDR3 reads CASSPSPTGADTQYF. The CDR3 region has the DNA TGCGCCAGCAGTCCTAGCCCGACAGGGGCAGATACGCAGTATTTT.

The rearrangement joins TRBV28 to TRBJ1-5, with unresolved D. This CDR3 region has 19 residues. The V gene's germline CDR1 is MDHEN and CDR2 SYDVKM. Trimming stripped 4 bases from V and 1 base from J, with 23 bases between. The CDR3 region is CASSSPRVRESRSNQPQHF. DNA for the CDR3: TGTGCCAGCAGTTCCCCTAGGGTGAGGGAATCAAGGAGCAATCAGCCCCAGCATTTT.

This chain joins TRBV5-6 and TRBJ2-5, with D possibly TRBD2 on 6 matching bases. Germline CDR1 reads SGHDT; CDR2 reads YYEEEE. V dropped 4 bases and J dropped 2 bases, with 12 bases sitting between them. CDR3 length: 14 amino acids. The CDR3 DNA reads TGTGCCAGCAGCCATGGGACTTTACAAGAGACCCAGTACTTC. Its protein is CASSHGTLQETQYF.

The gene calls are TRBV5-4 and TRBJ2-1; 11 bases line up with TRBD2. Germline V gene sequence: CDR1 SGHNT, CDR2 YYREEE (reference sequence). V was clipped by 4 bases and J by 7 bases; unmatched bases: 10. The CDR3 has 16 amino acids. CDR3 residues: CASSTIAGGTRNEQFF. In DNA form, the CDR3 reads TGTGCCAGCAGCACCATAGCGGGGGGGACAAGAAATGAGCAGTTCTTC.

On this clone: At one end, the junction sequence differs from germline, possibly due to a read error. This chain uses TRBV7-7 with TRBJ2-5; TRBD2 aligns across 8 bases. The CDR3 has 15 residues. The germline gives CDR1 SSHAT, CDR2 FNYEAQ (reference sequence). The CDR3 is CASSLDPTSGETQYF. The DNA of the CDR3 is TGTGCTAGCAGCTTAGATCCAACTAGCGGAGAGACCCAGTACTTC.

The chain uses TRBV27 and TRBJ2-7; TRBD2 matches 9 bases. Germline CDR1 reads MNHEY; CDR2 reads SMNVEV (reference sequence). With 6 bases clipped from V and 4 bases from J, the junction kept 10 bases outside the gene matches. The CDR3 is made up of 15 amino acids. Here the CDR3 reads CASRAIGLATYEQYF. CDR3 coding DNA: TGTGCCAGCAGGGCGATAGGACTAGCGACGTACGAGCAGTACTTC.

This chain connects TRBV30 to TRBJ2-3; 10 bases fit TRBD2. The V gene's germline CDR1 is GTSNPN and CDR2 SVGIG (reference sequence). V shed 0 bases, J shed 4 bases, and the junction held 7 bases outside the gene matches. CDR3 length: 16 residues. The CDR3 DNA is TGTGCCTGGAGTGTACCAAGCGGGGGGGCGCCAGATACGCAGTATTTT. Protein product: CAWSVPSGGAPDTQYF.